Listed below are T cell receptor beta chains from one sample, sequenced in a study of T-cell memory formation after mild COVID-19. TCRdb used MiXCR to reprocess the 5' RACE reads, holding one entry per CDR3 protein. The table lists 190,000 or so distinct CDR3 sequences, roughly 23% of them singletons. The specimen was PBMCs or a T cell subset sorted from them (not recorded which). These receptors were obtained from an adult woman who had mild COVID-19 (a few samples of this study predate the infection). Cell type and time point are not known. The CDR3 runs from the conserved cysteine through the conserved F or W. The D gene is left open where the match is weak. Only part of the rows carry a size: once, few, many, or a class if the clone is expanded.

cdr3_nt cdr3_aa v_call cdr3_length d_call j_call clone_size
TGTGCCAGCAGGCCGGGGCAGTCCAACTATGGCTACACCTTC CASRPGQSNYGYTF TRBV7-9 14 - TRBJ1-2 -
TGCGCCAGCCACGATACGTACCAAGAGACCCAGTACTTC CASHDTYQETQYF TRBV5-1 13 - TRBJ2-5 -
TGTGCCAGCAGCGGCGATATCCGGGACAGGTACCACAATGAGCAGTTCTTC CASSGDIRDRYHNEQFF TRBV9 17 TRBD1 TRBJ2-1 -
TGTGCCAGCAGGAAAGGGACAGGAGCCTACGAGCAGTACTTC CASRKGTGAYEQYF TRBV6-2/TRBV6-3 14 TRBD1 TRBJ2-7 -
TGCGCCAGCAGCCAATGGATTGGCGGGGAGCTGTTTTTT CASSQWIGGELFF TRBV4-1 13 - TRBJ2-2 few
TGCAGCGCCTTGGAGCAGGGTAGTAGAGAAAAACTGTTTTTT CSALEQGSREKLFF TRBV29-1 14 - TRBJ1-4 few
TGTGCCAGCAGTTACGGAATTACAGGGGATGGCTACACCTTC CASSYGITGDGYTF TRBV6-6 14 TRBD1 TRBJ1-2 few
TGCAGCGTTGAAGGGGGGGTAGCCGGGAATGACAATGAGCAGTTCTTC CSVEGGVAGNDNEQFF TRBV29-1 16 - TRBJ2-1 -
TGCGCCAGCAGCTTGGGGGACGACAGAGCTAATGAAAAACTGTTTTTT CASSLGDDRANEKLFF TRBV5-1 16 - TRBJ1-4 -
TGTGCCAGCAGCCGACCGGGGCAGGGGTGGTACGAGCAGTACTTC CASSRPGQGWYEQYF TRBV7-9 15 - TRBJ2-7 -
TGTGCCAGCAGTTTAGGGCAGGGACGAGAGACCCAGTACTTC CASSLGQGRETQYF TRBV27 14 - TRBJ2-5 -
TGTGCCAGCTCGCTAGTTGAGCCGACGTACGAGCAGTACTTC CASSLVEPTYEQYF TRBV18 14 - TRBJ2-7 -
TGTGCCAGCCAGAATCAAGACAGGGGATTAGCCGGGGAGCTGTTTTTT CASQNQDRGLAGELFF TRBV12-3/TRBV12-4 16 TRBD1 TRBJ2-2 -
TGCAGCGTTGAAACAGGGAACTATGGCTACACCTTC CSVETGNYGYTF TRBV29-1 12 - TRBJ1-2 few
TGTGCCACCAGTGATTCCGGGACCGTGGCTGAGACCCAGTACTTC CATSDSGTVAETQYF TRBV24-1 15 - TRBJ2-5 few
TGTGCCAGCAGCCGGACTAGCGGTAGCTCAGATACGCAGTATTTT CASSRTSGSSDTQYF TRBV11-2 15 TRBD2 TRBJ2-3 few
TGTGCCAGCAGTGAATTCGGCCTAGCGGGAGGGCCTCCAGATACGCAGTATTTT CASSEFGLAGGPPDTQYF TRBV25-1 18 TRBD2 TRBJ2-3 -
TGTGCCAGCAGCCACCAGACTAGCGGGAGGTACGAGCAGTACTTC CASSHQTSGRYEQYF TRBV4-2 15 TRBD2 TRBJ2-7 -
TGCAGTGCTAGTGATCCCGGGACGGGTAGCACAGATACGCAGTATTTT CSASDPGTGSTDTQYF TRBV20-1 16 - TRBJ2-3 -
TGCGCCAGCAGCTTGGGGGACAGGGTCTACGAGCAGTACTTC CASSLGDRVYEQYF TRBV7-8 14 TRBD1 TRBJ2-7 many
TGTGCCACCAGTGTCGGGAGTGCCAACGAGCAGTACTTC CATSVGSANEQYF TRBV15 13 - TRBJ2-7 -
TGTGCCACCAGTGATTTCGGTAGCGGGATTCCCAATGAGCAGTTCTTC CATSDFGSGIPNEQFF TRBV24-1 16 TRBD2 TRBJ2-1 few
TGTGCCAGCAGCTTTCAGTACCAAGAGACCCAGTACTTC CASSFQYQETQYF TRBV11-2 13 - TRBJ2-5 -
TGCAGTGCTAGTTCAGCGGGGCCCACAGATACGCAGTATTTT CSASSAGPTDTQYF TRBV20-1 14 TRBD2 TRBJ2-3 many
TGTGCCAGCAGTTACAGGCAGATTACCGGGGAGCTGTTTTTT CASSYRQITGELFF TRBV6-2/TRBV6-3 14 - TRBJ2-2 few
TGTGCCAGCAGTACAGGGGGGAACACTGAAGCTTTCTTT CASSTGGNTEAFF TRBV6-5 13 TRBD1 TRBJ1-1 few
TGTGCCAGCAGTTGGCCGCGGGAGCCCTACGAGCAGTACTTC CASSWPREPYEQYF TRBV6-2/TRBV6-3 14 TRBD2 TRBJ2-7 few
TGTGCCAGCAGCTCTTCTAGCGGGAGGGCGTCAGATACGCAGTATTTT CASSSSSGRASDTQYF TRBV7-9 16 TRBD2 TRBJ2-3 -
TGCAGCGTTGACAGGACAGGGCAATATGGCTACACCTTC CSVDRTGQYGYTF TRBV29-1 13 TRBD1 TRBJ1-2 -
TGTGCCAGCAGCCCCCCGGCCCATACAGATACGCAGTATTTT CASSPPAHTDTQYF TRBV7-9 14 - TRBJ2-3 -
TGTGCCAGCAGCCAAGACTGGCAAGAGGATACGCAGTATTTT CASSQDWQEDTQYF TRBV4-2 14 - TRBJ2-3 few
TGCAGCGTTATAGGACAGGGGCACTCCTACAATGAGCAGTTCTTC CSVIGQGHSYNEQFF TRBV29-1 15 TRBD1 TRBJ2-1 -
TGTGCCAGCAGCTTATGGACAGGGTTTGATTCACCCCTCCACTTT CASSLWTGFDSPLHF TRBV7-6 15 TRBD1 TRBJ1-6 -
TGTGCCAGCGCAACTAGCGGGGAGTACCAAGAGACCCAGTACTTC CASATSGEYQETQYF TRBV7-9 15 TRBD2 TRBJ2-5 -
TGTGCCAGCAGCAACGGACGGTTCCAAGAGACCCAGTACTTC CASSNGRFQETQYF TRBV7-2 14 - TRBJ2-5 few
TGCGCCAGCAGCCCCTTTGACTCCTACGAGCAGTACTTC CASSPFDSYEQYF TRBV5-1 13 - TRBJ2-7 few
TGCGCCAGCAGCCAAGGACAGGGTAGGTGGGCTTTCTTT CASSQGQGRWAFF TRBV4-1 13 TRBD1 TRBJ1-1 -
TGCAGTGCTAGGGCGCTAGTGCACGAGCAGTACTTC CSARALVHEQYF TRBV20-1 12 - TRBJ2-7 -
TGTGCCATCAGTGAGTCCATGTTAGCGGGAGGGGTGTCCTACAATGAGCAGTTCTTC CAISESMLAGGVSYNEQFF TRBV10-3 19 TRBD2 TRBJ2-1 -
TGTGCCAGCAGCTTGACAGTTGAAGCTTTCTTT CASSLTVEAFF TRBV5-8 11 - TRBJ1-1 -
TGTGCCAGCAGCTCCGGGGACAGGGGGCAATTGAACACTGAAGCTTTCTTT CASSSGDRGQLNTEAFF TRBV7-9 17 TRBD1 TRBJ1-1 -
TGTGCCAGCAGCGGGGCGCTCGCGGGAGGCTTAGATGAGCAGTTCTTC CASSGALAGGLDEQFF TRBV7-6 16 TRBD2 TRBJ2-1 -
TGTGCCAGTAGTATGGGACTGTCACAGTACAATGAGCAGTTCTTC CASSMGLSQYNEQFF TRBV19 15 - TRBJ2-1 few
TGTGCCAGCAGCTTAGTGGGGGACCCGTACAATGAGCAGTTCTTC CASSLVGDPYNEQFF TRBV7-9 15 - TRBJ2-1 few
TGCGCCAGCAGCCAAGATTCGGTCTACAATGAGCAGTTCTTC CASSQDSVYNEQFF TRBV4-1 14 - TRBJ2-1 -
TGCGCCAGCAGCCAAGAGGGGGTACTAACTAACTATGGCTACACCTTC CASSQEGVLTNYGYTF TRBV4-1 16 - TRBJ1-2 few
TGTGCCTGGGGTCGGGGGGGTTTCGAGCAGTACTTC CAWGRGGFEQYF TRBV30 12 TRBD2 TRBJ2-7 few
TGTGCCAGCATTTCCGAGGGCACCTACGAGCAGTACTTC CASISEGTYEQYF TRBV6-5 13 - TRBJ2-7 many
TGTGCCAGCAGCCCGGGCAGGGCTGACAATGAGCAGTTCTTC CASSPGRADNEQFF TRBV7-7 14 - TRBJ2-1 -
TGTGCCAGCACTTTGGGTCTAGCGGGACCCCAAGAGACCCAGTACTTC CASTLGLAGPQETQYF TRBV12-3/TRBV12-4 16 TRBD2 TRBJ2-5 -
TGTGCCTGGAGTCCCACACCGGGACTAGTACGTTACGAGCAGTACTTC CAWSPTPGLVRYEQYF TRBV30 16 TRBD2 TRBJ2-7 few
TGCGCCAGCAGCTTGAACCCGGGGCCACCTCACGATGGCTACACCTTC CASSLNPGPPHDGYTF TRBV5-1 16 - TRBJ1-2 -
TGCGCCAGCAGCGTATCAGGGACAGGGGGTACTGAAGCTTTCTTT CASSVSGTGGTEAFF TRBV4-1 15 TRBD1 TRBJ1-1 -
TGTGCCAGCAGCTCACCTTTGACCGGGACAGACACTGAAGCTTTCTTT CASSSPLTGTDTEAFF TRBV7-9 16 TRBD1 TRBJ1-1 -